The rows below give T cell receptor beta chains drawn from one sample of a study of post-analysis software for immune sequencing data. TCRdb re-derived calls from the PCR reads in MiXCR, one entry per CDR3 protein. This table has 700,000 to 800,000 distinct CDR3 sequences, roughly 27% appearing once. Sequenced: blood. Receptors originate from a girl under 18 with multiple sclerosis. Each CDR3 is given with its conserved first and last residue. The D gene is left open where the match is weak. Clone size is not always given. Where it is, it says once, few, many or a class for expanded clones.

size,V,D,J,DNA,CDR3
NA,TRBV20-1,NA,TRBJ2-7,TGCAGTGCTAGCCTGGTTCACGAGCAGTACTTC,CSASLVHEQYF
NA,TRBV7-2,TRBD2,TRBJ2-5,TGTGCCAGCAGCCCTGGGACCAGCTCTAGCGGGAGGCTGGGAGAGCAGTACTTC,CASSPGTSSSGRLGEQYF
few,TRBV7-8,NA,TRBJ2-1,TGTGCCAGCAGCGTTACAGGGCCCAGCTCCTACAATGAGCAGTTCTTC,CASSVTGPSSYNEQFF
NA,TRBV5-5,NA,TRBJ2-7,TGTGCCAGCAGCTTGGGGGTCCAGGGCCCCCTCTACGAGCAGTACTTC,CASSLGVQGPLYEQYF
NA,TRBV10-3,NA,TRBJ2-3,TGTGCCATCAGTGAGTCGGGTCGGTCTCTGAGTCGGGCAGATACGCAGTATTTT,CAISESGRSLSRADTQYF
NA,TRBV5-1,NA,TRBJ2-4,TGCGCCAGCAGCTCGGCTTCAACCCTAGCCAAAAACATTCAGTACTTC,CASSSASTLAKNIQYF
few,TRBV29-1,TRBD2,TRBJ2-1,TGCAGCGCTCTGACTAGCGGGGGTCCTCGGGGGCAGTTCTTC,CSALTSGGPRGQFF
NA,TRBV6-1,NA,TRBJ2-7,TGTGCCAGCAGCCTGGGTTGGGCCTACGAGCAGTACTTC,CASSLGWAYEQYF
NA,TRBV10-1,TRBD1,TRBJ2-7,TGCGCCAGCAGGCCCAGGACAGGGTCCAACGAGCAGTACTTC,CASRPRTGSNEQYF
many,TRBV7-2,NA,TRBJ2-3,TGTGCCAGCAGCCCTAACACACGGAACACAGATACGCAGTATTTT,CASSPNTRNTDTQYF
many,TRBV29-1,TRBD1,TRBJ2-1,TGCAGCGCCGGACAGGGGGGTAATGAGCAGTTCTTC,CSAGQGGNEQFF
many,TRBV20-1,TRBD1,TRBJ2-7,TGCAGTGGAGGGACAGTCTCCTACGAGCAGTACTTC,CSGGTVSYEQYF
few,TRBV20-1,NA,TRBJ2-1,TGCAGTGCTAGAGATCCCCGGCAGGGATTTGGCGAGCAGTTCTTC,CSARDPRQGFGEQFF
NA,TRBV6-2/TRBV6-3,NA,TRBJ2-1,TGTGCCAGCAGTTATATCGAGCGGACCTCCTACAATGAGCAGTTCTTC,CASSYIERTSYNEQFF
few,TRBV7-9,TRBD1,TRBJ1-6,TGTGCCAGTAGCCCCCGGGACAGGGGAGACTCACCCCTCCACTTT,CASSPRDRGDSPLHF
many,TRBV27,TRBD2,TRBJ2-5,TGTGCCAGCAGTGCGCTAGCGGGAGTTCGAGAGACCCAGTACTTC,CASSALAGVRETQYF
NA,TRBV6-1,NA,TRBJ1-1,TGTGCCAGCATTTCATTCGGGAACACTGAAGCTTTCTTT,CASISFGNTEAFF
few,TRBV7-9,NA,TRBJ1-2,TGTGCCAGCAGCTTAGAGGAGGGGAATATGGGCTACACCTTC,CASSLEEGNMGYTF